Included here is one T cell receptor (beta chain) sequence, with context. These data belong to a study of blood T cell repertoires in COVID-19. As for the study in general: Acute and convalescent COVID-19 specimens originated in the United States, Italy and Spain.

The ends lost 1 base at V and 8 bases at J; junction bases unmatched: 10. CDR3 size: 16 residues. In germline, CDR1 is MGHRA, CDR2 YSYEKL. In the original workflow: Amplification from reference gene primers served as the basis for estimated nucleated cell counts. This table comes from immunoSEQ multiplex PCR, and its TCRdb copy is limited to in-frame clones, with some not included. The D gene and trimming were derived from the DNA, and the V and J assignments and clone size from that table. The repertoire holds 250,000 to 350,000 clones, with almost 90% as singletons. Seattle researchers signed up patients amid active infection and tracked them longitudinally.

The V gene is TRBV4-1, the J gene TRBJ1-4; TRBD1 matches 7 bases. Sequencing was carried out using peripheral blood. The sequence came from a woman aged 25-40 years with COVID-19, enrolled during active disease. CDR3 nucleotides: TGCGCCAGCAGCCAAGGAACCACAGGGGTAGGGGAAAAACTGTTTTTT. This translates into CASSQGTTGVGEKLFF.